Sequencing of this T cell receptor beta chain was carried out in a study of cytomegalovirus exposure and HLA in healthy donors. CDR3 size: 15 residues. The trim removed 3 bases at V and 3 bases at J, leaving 5 bases unmatched. Per the germline V gene, CDR1 is MDHEN and CDR2 is SYDVKM. On this clone itself: Other DNA sequences in this sample translate to the same CDR3.

The study ran its PCR with 60 Vbeta and 13 Jbeta primers. Clones were read by immunoSEQ multiplex PCR, and TCRdb kept only the in-frame ones, dropping some. The table has about 130,000 clones, more than 75% seen once. The source is a woman between 45 and 65 years old in good health and CMV-seropositive. The sequenced sample was PBMCs. The chain has TRBV28 and TRBJ2-7; TRBD1 matches at 10 bases. For the CDR3, the DNA is TGTGCCAGCAGTTTGGGAGGGACAGGGGACTACGAGCAGTACTTC. The encoded protein is CASSLGGTGDYEQYF. Complete variable domain (other parts from reference TRBV28 and TRBJ2-7): DVKVTQSSRYLVKRTGEKVFLECVQDMDHENMFWYRQDPGLGLRLIYFSYDVKMKEKGDIPEGYSVSREKKERFSLILESASTNQTSMYLCASSLGGTGDYEQYFGPGTRLTVT.